The following is a T cell receptor (beta chain) sequence with its context. What it binds is unknown. The source of the sample is a study of cytomegalovirus exposure and HLA in healthy donors. General observations from the study: Serostatus for CMV was the only available immune exposure information.

The PCR made use of 60 Vbeta and 13 Jbeta primers. The protocol was immunoSEQ multiplex PCR, while the TCRdb copy is restricted to in-frame clones and leaves out a portion. This table holds 200,000 or so clones, 70% to 90% found once. V was shortened by 6 bases and J by 0 bases, with 11 bases between the two germline ends. CDR3 length equals 14 residues. The germline CDR1 and CDR2 sequences are SGDLS and YYNGEE. Material for sequencing was PBMCs. The chain combines TRBV9 with TRBJ2-3; no clear D gene. The origin of this receptor is a human donor in good health. CDR3 DNA: TGTGCCAGCAAAAGACTGGCCAGCACAGATACGCAGTATTTT. It codes for CASKRLASTDTQYF.